This TCR beta chain was sequenced for a study of human T cells and chemical hapten exposure. TCRdb independently ran MiXCR on the RACE reads; one entry per CDR3 protein. This table holds some 64,000 distinct CDR3 sequences, roughly 9.6% found once. Time point described: patch test 3, about 24 weeks after DPC sensitization. Documented treatment: therapeutic diphenylcyclopropenone sensitization with weekly scalp DPC. The CDR3 contains 13 residues. Per germline, CDR1 SQVTM and CDR2 ANQGSEA. Notes on this clonotype: The junction departs from germline at one end; a sequencing error may be responsible.

The receptor comes from a woman in her twenties or thirties with alopecia areata. Some clones in this sample may be carry-over from other donors' samples. This specimen was whole blood, taken in connection with sensitization to the hapten diphenylcyclopropenone (DPC). The rearrangement uses TRBV29-1 and TRBJ2-7; 7 positions match TRBD2. Written as DNA, the CDR3 is TGCGGCGTTAGGGGAGGGGAACGACTCGAGCAGTACTTC. Amino acid sequence: CGVRGGERLEQYF.